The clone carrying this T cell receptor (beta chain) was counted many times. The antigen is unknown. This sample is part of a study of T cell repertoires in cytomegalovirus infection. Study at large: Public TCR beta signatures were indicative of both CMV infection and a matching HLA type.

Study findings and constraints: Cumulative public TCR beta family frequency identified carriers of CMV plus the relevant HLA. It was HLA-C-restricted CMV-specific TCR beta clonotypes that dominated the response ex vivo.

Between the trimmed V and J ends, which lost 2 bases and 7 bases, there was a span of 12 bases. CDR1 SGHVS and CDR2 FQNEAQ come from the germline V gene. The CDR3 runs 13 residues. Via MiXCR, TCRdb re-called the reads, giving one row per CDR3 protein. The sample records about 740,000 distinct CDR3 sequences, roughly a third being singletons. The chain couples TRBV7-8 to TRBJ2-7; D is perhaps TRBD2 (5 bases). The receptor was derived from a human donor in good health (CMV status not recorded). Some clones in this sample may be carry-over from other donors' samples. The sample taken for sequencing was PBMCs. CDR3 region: CASSLSDLREQYF. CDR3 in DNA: TGTGCCAGCAGCTTATCGGACTTACGTGAGCAGTACTTC. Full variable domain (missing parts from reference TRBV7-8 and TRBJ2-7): GAGVSQSPRYKVAKRGQDVALRCDPISGHVSLFWYQQALGQGPEFLTYFQNEAQLDKSGLPSDRFFAERPEGSVSTLKIQRTQQEDSAVYLCASSLSDLREQYFGPGTRLTVT.